The rows below give T cell receptor beta chains drawn from one sample of a study of blood T cell repertoires in COVID-19. The table came from immunoSEQ multiplex PCR; TCRdb's copy has only in-frame clones and leaves some out. The sample has around 11,000 clones; approximately 90% are singletons. The material sequenced was peripheral blood. Every receptor here comes from a man aged 25-45 years with active or convalescent COVID-19. The CDR3 runs from the conserved cysteine through the conserved F or W. The order of the fields is clone size, J gene, V gene, D gene, CDR3 protein, CDR3 DNA. A D gene is named only where the DNA matches it firmly. The listing skips clone size in some rows; elsewhere it reads once, few, many or a size class.

>-|TRBJ2-5|TRBV30|TRBD1
CAWNPSQGGQYF
TGTGCCTGGAATCCTTCACAGGGGGGTCAGTACTTC
>-|TRBJ1-1|TRBV7-6|TRBD1
CASSGYRGEAFF
TGTGCCAGCAGCGGATACAGGGGAGAAGCTTTCTTT
>-|TRBJ2-7|TRBV27|-
CASSLNGDYEQYF
TGTGCCAGCAGTTTAAACGGAGACTACGAGCAGTACTTC
>-|TRBJ1-2|TRBV21-1|-
CASSKAREGDNGYTF
TGTGCCAGCAGCAAAGCAAGGGAAGGGGATAATGGCTACACCTTC
>-|TRBJ1-1|TRBV11-2|-
CASSLDRTDTEAFF
TGTGCCAGCAGCTTAGATCGAACAGACACTGAAGCTTTCTTT
>-|TRBJ2-5|TRBV7-9|-
CASSPPDSFQETQYF
TGTGCCAGCAGCCCTCCTGACAGTTTCCAAGAGACCCAGTACTTC
>-|TRBJ1-2|TRBV4-1|-
CASSHSGRGTGYGYTF
TGCGCCAGCAGCCACTCGGGTAGGGGTACTGGCTATGGCTACACCTTC
>few|TRBJ1-4|TRBV7-8|-
CASSLAHIATNEKLFF
TGTGCCAGCAGCTTAGCGCACATTGCAACTAATGAAAAACTGTTTTTT
>once|TRBJ2-5|TRBV11-2|-
CASSLGEGGRQETQYF
TGTGCCAGCAGCTTAGGGGAGGGGGGTAGGCAAGAGACCCAGTACTTC
>-|TRBJ2-1|TRBV5-6|-
CASSLRDFLTRSYNEQFF
TGTGCCAGCAGCTTGCGGGATTTCCTAACCCGCTCCTACAATGAGCAGTTCTTC
>-|TRBJ1-6|TRBV12-3/TRBV12-4|-
CASSLVRDSPLHF
TGTGCCAGCAGTTTAGTGCGAGATTCACCCCTCCACTTT